A selection of T cell receptor beta chains follows, all from one sample in a study of beta chain features in type 1 diabetes. Sequenced by immunoSEQ multiplex PCR; TCRdb stores in-frame clones only, minus some. This table holds roughly 400,000 clones, approximately 14% found once. Sequencing was performed on naive CD4+ T cells from blood. The origin of the receptors is a young man in good health. CDR3s include the opening cysteine and the closing phenylalanine or tryptophan. The D gene is left open where the match is weak. Some rows mark clone size as missing; the rest say once, few, many or name a class of expanded clone.

>TRBJ1-2|.|.|TRBV30
TGTGCCTCTCCCCCCGGTGACGGCTACTATGGCTACACCTTC
CASPPGDGYYGYTF
>TRBJ1-2|.|.|TRBV2
TGTGCCAGCAGTGAAGGTTCTTACGGGGGCTACACCTTC
CASSEGSYGGYTF
>TRBJ2-3|TRBD1|few|TRBV7-3
TGTGCCAGCAGCCCACAGGGGGCATCCACAGATACGCAGTATTTT
CASSPQGASTDTQYF
>TRBJ2-5|TRBD2|.|TRBV9
TGTGCCAGCAGCGCCAGGACTAGCGGGGGTAAAGAGACCCAGTACTTC
CASSARTSGGKETQYF
>TRBJ2-2|TRBD1|.|TRBV5-1
TGCGCCAGCAGCCGATCCGACAGGGATTACACCGGGGAGCTGTTTTTT
CASSRSDRDYTGELFF
>TRBJ2-2|.|few|TRBV5-1
TGCGCCAGCAGCTTGGAGGGACGTAACACCGGGGAGCTGTTTTTT
CASSLEGRNTGELFF
>TRBJ2-3|TRBD1|.|TRBV12-5
TGTGCTAGTGGTTGGCTGGACAGGGAAGCAGATACGCAGTATTTT
CASGWLDREADTQYF
>TRBJ2-7|TRBD2|.|TRBV7-2
TGTGCCAGCAGCTCGACCGGGACTAGCGGGTACGAGCAGTACTTC
CASSSTGTSGYEQYF
>TRBJ2-5|.|.|TRBV5-4
TGTGCCAGCAGCTTCTCTTATCCCAAAGAGACCCAGTACTTC
CASSFSYPKETQYF
>TRBJ2-3|TRBD2|few|TRBV9
TGTGCCAGCAGCGTAGGGACTAGATCTAGCACAGATACGCAGTATTTT
CASSVGTRSSTDTQYF
>TRBJ2-3|.|.|TRBV5-6
TGTGCCAGCAGCGCGTTCTCGCTGGCAGATACGCAGTATTTT
CASSAFSLADTQYF
>TRBJ2-7|TRBD2|.|TRBV15
TGTGCCACCAGCAGAGGAGGATGGAGCGGGGTAGACGAGCAGTACTTC
CATSRGGWSGVDEQYF
>TRBJ1-1|TRBD1|few|TRBV4-3
TGCGCCAGCAGCCCCCGGGACAGGGGGTATGGAGCTTTCTTT
CASSPRDRGYGAFF
>TRBJ2-1|.|few|TRBV7-9
TGTGCCAGTATCCGGGACTCCGCGTACAATGAGCAGTTCTTC
CASIRDSAYNEQFF
>TRBJ2-3|.|.|TRBV7-6
TGTGCCAGCAGCTTAGTAGGCACCACAGATACGCAGTATTTT
CASSLVGTTDTQYF
>TRBJ1-2|.|once|TRBV29-1
TGCAGCGTTACCTACGTGGGTCGGAATGGCTACACCTTC
CSVTYVGRNGYTF
>TRBJ2-1|TRBD2|.|TRBV4-3
TGCGCCAGCAGCCAGGGGCTGCTAGCGGGGGCCGTGGATGAGCAGTTCTTC
CASSQGLLAGAVDEQFF
>TRBJ2-5|.|few|TRBV11-3
TGTGCCAGCAGCTTGCGAACAGGTCAAGAGACCCAGTACTTC
CASSLRTGQETQYF
>TRBJ1-2|.|few|TRBV15
TGTGCCACCAGCAGAGCCGGGACACGGTATGGCTACACCTTC
CATSRAGTRYGYTF
>TRBJ1-1|.|.|TRBV6-5
TGTGCCAGCAGTCCAAGGGACGGTATGAACACTGAAGCTTTCTTT
CASSPRDGMNTEAFF
>TRBJ1-5|.|few|TRBV2
TGTGCCAGCAGCCGGGATCTAACGGCAGGCTCTGTCGATCAGCCCCAGCATTTT
CASSRDLTAGSVDQPQHF
>TRBJ2-5|.|.|TRBV7-8
TGTGCCAGCAGCTTGGGCGGGACGGAGACCCAGTACTTC
CASSLGGTETQYF
>TRBJ2-5|.|few|TRBV10-3
TGTGCCATCAGGGACAATCCGGGGGAGACCCAGTACTTC
CAIRDNPGETQYF
>TRBJ1-3|TRBD1|.|TRBV7-2
TGTGCCAGCAGTCCCGACAGGGGGACATTTAACACCATATATTTT
CASSPDRGTFNTIYF
>TRBJ1-5|.|few|TRBV7-9
TGTGCCAGCAGCTTAGAGACCATGGGGCAGCCCCAGCATTTT
CASSLETMGQPQHF
>TRBJ1-5|.|few|TRBV6-6
TGTGCCAGCAGATCGGGGCTTAGCAATCAGCCCCAGCATTTT
CASRSGLSNQPQHF
>TRBJ1-6|.|few|TRBV15
TGTGCCACCAGCCCGCAGGGTGGGAATTCACCCCTCCACTTT
CATSPQGGNSPLHF
>TRBJ1-2|TRBD1|.|TRBV7-9
TGTGCCAGCAGCTTGCAGGGGGAAAGGAATGGCTACACCTTC
CASSLQGERNGYTF
>TRBJ1-1|.|.|TRBV5-6
TGTGCCAGCAGTTTGCCGACAGCCTACACTGAAGCTTTCTTT
CASSLPTAYTEAFF
>TRBJ1-5|TRBD1|.|TRBV4-3
TGCGCCAGCAGCCAAGTTCTCAAGGCTGCAGGGGGTAATCAGCCCCAGCATTTT
CASSQVLKAAGGNQPQHF
>TRBJ2-1|.|.|TRBV6-1
TGTGCCAGTCCACCCTCGGGAATGCATGAGCAGTTCTTC
CASPPSGMHEQFF
>TRBJ1-2|TRBD1|few|TRBV7-2
TGTGCCAGCAGCCCTGGGACAGATTATGGCTACACCTTC
CASSPGTDYGYTF
>TRBJ1-4|.|few|TRBV4-2
TGTGCCAGCAGCCGCAGTGAAAAACTGTTTTTT
CASSRSEKLFF
>TRBJ1-2|.|few|TRBV4-2
TGTGCCAGCAGCCAAGATGTGATGGAGTTAGACTACACCTTC
CASSQDVMELDYTF
>TRBJ2-5|TRBD1|.|TRBV2
TGTGCCAGCAGCCACAGGGGTGGGGAGACCCAGTACTTC
CASSHRGGETQYF
>TRBJ1-6|.|.|TRBV7-2
TGTGCCAGCAGCTTGGGCCTTCGGTCACCCCTCCACTTT
CASSLGLRSPLHF
>TRBJ2-7|.|.|TRBV11-2
TGTGCCAGCAGCACCCAGGGTGTCCTAAACTACGAGCAGTACTTC
CASSTQGVLNYEQYF
>TRBJ2-5|TRBD2|.|TRBV2
TGTGCCAGCACCCGGGGGGTGACCCAGTACTTC
CASTRGVTQYF
>TRBJ1-1|.|few|TRBV6-5
TGTGCCAGCAGGCGCACAGGGAGCACTGAAGCTTTCTTT
CASRRTGSTEAFF
>TRBJ1-2|TRBD1|few|TRBV30
TGTGCCTGGAGTATAGGGGGCGAGTATGGCTACACCTTC
CAWSIGGEYGYTF
>TRBJ1-5|.|.|TRBV30
TGTGCCTGGAGTTCAGGGGACTCCCAGCCCCAGCATTTT
CAWSSGDSQPQHF
>TRBJ1-1|TRBD1|.|TRBV6-6
TGTGCCAGCAGTTACCCGAGGGGGCACCACACTGAAGCTTTCTTT
CASSYPRGHHTEAFF
>TRBJ1-2|.|few|TRBV29-1
TGCAGCGTTGATCTTTCTCCGGAGGGATTCTATGGCTACACCTTC
CSVDLSPEGFYGYTF
>TRBJ1-2|.|.|TRBV15
TGTGCCACCAGCAGTCTCAGGGCAACTCAGTATGGCTACACCTTC
CATSSLRATQYGYTF
>TRBJ1-2|.|few|TRBV7-9
TGTGCCAGCAGCTTAGAAACAGGAGCATGGGGCTACACCTTC
CASSLETGAWGYTF
>TRBJ2-1|TRBD2|few|TRBV25-1
TGTGCCAGCAGTCCCCAAGGCGGGAGGTTGGGGCAGTTCTTC
CASSPQGGRLGQFF
>TRBJ1-1|.|.|TRBV29-1
TGCAGCGTGGAAGGGGTAGGGGCGAACACTGAAGCTTTCTTT
CSVEGVGANTEAFF